The text below deals with one TCR beta chain. The antigen remains undetermined. The record originates from a study of OX40 agonist ivuxolimab in advanced cancers. At the level of the study: Among those enrolled, mean age was roughly 55 years (range roughly 20 to 79) and approximately 83% were male. Two cutaneous melanoma patients and one hepatocellular carcinoma patient, three in all, had partial responses.

Study observations and caveats: Dosing at 0.1 to 3.0 mg/kg was accompanied by clonal expansion of CD4+ and CD8+ blood T cells by week 6. Patients with a partial response at 0.1-3.0 mg/kg had among the lowest clonal expansion.

The data were produced by immunoSEQ multiplex PCR, yet TCRdb's version contains in-frame clones alone and is incomplete. The sample consists of some 70,000 clones, about nine tenths of them appearing once. This CDR3 has 18 amino acids. The V and J ends lost 4 bases and 0 bases, in that order; junction bases with no gene match: 7. Germline V gene data show CDR1 as SGHTA and CDR2 as FQGNSA. The source material was CD4+ or CD8+ T cells sorted from blood, sampled in a trial of the OX40 agonist ivuxolimab. This chain connects TRBV7-2 to TRBJ2-6; 9 bases agree with TRBD1. The clonotype was recovered from an adult with an advanced solid tumor such as melanoma, head and neck, liver or kidney cancer. The CDR3 DNA reads TGTGCCAGCAGCTCTAGGACAGGGGCCATCTCTGGGGCCAACGTCCTGACTTTC. Its protein is CASSSRTGAISGANVLTF.